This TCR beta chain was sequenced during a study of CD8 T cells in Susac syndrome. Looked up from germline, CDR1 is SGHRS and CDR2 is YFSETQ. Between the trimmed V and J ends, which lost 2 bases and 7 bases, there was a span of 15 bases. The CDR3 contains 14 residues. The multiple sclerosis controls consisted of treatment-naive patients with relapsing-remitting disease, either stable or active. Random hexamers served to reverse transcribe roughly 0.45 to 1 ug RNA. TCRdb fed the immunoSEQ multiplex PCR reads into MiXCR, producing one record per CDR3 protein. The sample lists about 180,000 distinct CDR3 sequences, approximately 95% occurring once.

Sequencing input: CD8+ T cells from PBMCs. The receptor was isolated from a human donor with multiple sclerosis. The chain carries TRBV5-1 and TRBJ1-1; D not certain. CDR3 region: CASSFHGQDDEAFF. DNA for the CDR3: TGCGCCAGCAGCTTCCACGGTCAAGACGATGAAGCTTTCTTT.